This is a list of T cell receptor beta chains from one sample in a study of technical replicates of blood from a few donors. Measured with immunoSEQ multiplex PCR; TCRdb has only the in-frame clones, and not every one. The sample lists approximately 89,000 clones; about 94% were seen once. Sequencing used T cells isolated from PBMCs. All receptors derive from a human donor in good health. Both conserved end residues are trimmed from each CDR3.

v_call	cdr3_aa
TRBV4-1	ASSQDQQPQH
TRBV27	ASSDNRGNTEAF
TRBV5-1	ASSLGTSGRTGELF
TRBV29-1	SVKEGGRGDTQY
TRBV5-1	ASSLTDRSSYEQY
TRBV11-3	ASRATGGGIEAF
TRBV18	ASSPPTGSTYEQY
TRBV2	ASKGQGNSPLH
TRBV5-1	ASSVYGEGEKLF
TRBV7-6	ASSLVDYTGPSGANVLT
TRBV9	ASSGGLTSGKADTQY
TRBV5-1	ASRMGQGGETQY
TRBV15	ATSRVGGPAANEKLF
TRBV5-8	ASSWGVRANVLT
TRBV6-6	ASSYAGGTKRYEQY
TRBV23-1	ASSQSAGKSSYEQY
TRBV7-6	ASSSGLAGGLGTDTQY
TRBV6-1	ASSVARGLIDTEAF
TRBV5-8	ASSAGTVSYNEQF
TRBV5-8	ASSLLREQY
TRBV7-2	ASSLAGLAGRVY
TRBV7-2	ASSLSTGLAVYEQY
TRBV9	ASSQLDGGNIQY
TRBV19	ASSPRGGAGELF
TRBV6-1	ASVRATGANTEAF
TRBV5-4	ASSLVGTGAHEQY
TRBV28	ASSLPGTGGIEQY
TRBV2	ASTTPGGRYNEQF
TRBV7-9	ASSPAVYQETQY